Listed here are 4 T cell receptor beta chains from one sample, sequenced in a study of blood T cells in healthy people across ages. Through a sample-barcoded 5' primer and a J-beta primer mix, a second PCR was run for 7 to 11 cycles. MiXCR was run by TCRdb on the 5' RACE reads, yielding one entry per CDR3 protein. The profile covers just over 1 million distinct CDR3 sequences, with over 35% appearing a single time and 18% taken by the ten largest. The sample consisted of blood. These receptor sequences come from a woman aged 55-70 years in good health.

In this sample, this clonotype turned up a few times. The chain couples TRBV7-9 to TRBJ2-1; unclear D gene. V lost 2 bases, J lost 7 bases, and 6 bases lay in between. Germline V CDR1 and CDR2: SEHNR, FQNEAQ (reference sequence). The CDR3 extends over 12 amino acids. CDR3 amino acids: CASSLLPNEQFF. CDR3 DNA: TGTGCCAGCAGCTTACTACCAAATGAGCAGTTCTTC.

This clonotype was counted once. The V gene is TRBV6-5, the J gene TRBJ2-7; D assignment may be TRBD1 or TRBD2 (5 bases each). The V gene's germline CDR1 is MNHEY and CDR2 SVGAGI. Trimming cost V 4 bases and J 3 bases, with 13 bases left between them. There are 14 residues in the CDR3. The CDR3 sequence: CASSWDLTSYEQYF. The DNA of the CDR3 is TGTGCCAGCAGTTGGGACCTCACTAGCTACGAGCAGTACTTC.

V usage is TRBV15 and J usage is TRBJ2-1; unclear D gene. CDR3 length equals 13 residues. Deletions cut 4 bases from V and 4 bases from J, with 8 bases between. CDR1 and CDR2 from the germline V gene are LNHNV and YYDKDF (reference sequence). In nucleotides, the CDR3 is TGTGCCACCAGCATTCAGGTATACAATGAGCAGTTCTTC. As protein: CATSIQVYNEQFF.

The chain links TRBV11-2 to TRBJ2-4; a possible D gene is TRBD2 (6 bases). V was pared by 0 bases and J by 5 bases, with 20 bases between. The germline gives CDR1 SGHAT, CDR2 FQNNGV. The CDR3 length is 18 residues. The CDR3 nucleotides are TGTGCCAGCAGCTTAGAGTTCGGGGGTGCGATCAAGCAAAACATTCAGTACTTC. Its protein product is CASSLEFGGAIKQNIQYF.